Presented here are 9 T cell receptor beta chains from one specimen sequenced in a study of shared clonotypes between healthy human individuals. Sequenced by immunoSEQ multiplex PCR; TCRdb stores in-frame clones only, minus some. The sample includes 2 million to 2.5 million clones, roughly 91% of them seen just once. Naive CD8 cells were CD45RO-negative, positively selected for CCR7, excluding terminally differentiated effector memory CD45RA+ cells. Specimen: naive CD8+ T cells from PBMCs. The receptors stem from a man aged 18 to 29 in good health. Some clones in this sample may be carry-over from other donors' samples.

This chain connects TRBV4-1 to TRBJ2-1; D may be TRBD1 or TRBD2 (5 bases each). The V and J ends lost 2 bases and 2 bases respectively, with 19 bases between them. This CDR3 contains 18 residues. Germline lookup yields CDR1 MGHRA and CDR2 YSYEKL. The CDR3 loop is CASSQQRTEEGTYNEQFF. The CDR3 DNA follows: TGCGCCAGCAGCCAACAAAGGACCGAAGAGGGGACCTACAATGAGCAGTTCTTC.

Concerning this clone itself: Distinct nucleotide sequences in the sample also encode this CDR3. V usage is TRBV29-1 and J usage is TRBJ2-1, with D possibly TRBD1 on 6 matching bases. CDR1 is SQVTM, CDR2 ANQGSEA, per germline. The V end was cut by 5 bases, the J end by 4 bases, with 9 bases between. The CDR3 runs 12 residues. Here the CDR3 reads CSVSGEYNEQFF. The CDR3 DNA follows: TGCAGCGTTTCAGGGGAATACAATGAGCAGTTCTTC.

V usage is TRBV7-8 and J usage is TRBJ1-2; 8 nucleotides agree with TRBD1. Per the germline V gene, CDR1 is SGHVS and CDR2 is FQNEAQ. V lost 0 bases, J lost 4 bases, and 13 bases stayed unmatched. The CDR3 is made up of 18 amino acids. The CDR3 loop is CASSLASGQESTGYGYTF. The CDR3 DNA reads as TGTGCCAGCAGCTTAGCGTCGGGACAGGAGTCTACGGGCTATGGCTACACCTTC. The complete variable domain, with remaining parts taken from reference TRBV7-8 and TRBJ1-2, reads GAGVSQSPRYKVAKRGQDVALRCDPISGHVSLFWYQQALGQGPEFLTYFQNEAQLDKSGLPSDRFFAERPEGSVSTLKIQRTQQEDSAVYLCASSLASGQESTGYGYTFGSGTRLTVV.

In regard to this clone: At the DNA level, this CDR3 is encoded by other sequences in the same sample as well. V and J are TRBV27 and TRBJ2-7, with no clear D. The CDR3 loop spans 13 amino acids. V lost 3 bases to trimming and J lost 2 bases, with 8 bases between them. The V gene's germline CDR1 is MNHEY and CDR2 SMNVEV (reference sequence). The chain's CDR3 is CASSFSRTYEQYF. The DNA for the CDR3 is TGTGCCAGCAGTTTCTCCCGAACCTACGAGCAGTACTTC.

The chain has TRBV7-9 and TRBJ2-5; 9 bases match TRBD2. Trimming removed 11 bases from V and 5 bases from J; junction bases left unmatched: 9. The CDR3 runs to 13 residues. CDR1 is SEHNR and CDR2 is FQNEAQ in the germline V gene (reference sequence). The CDR3 region is CAGRELAGETQYF. The DNA of the CDR3 is TGTGCCGGGAGGGAACTAGCGGGTGAGACCCAGTACTTC.

The V call is TRBV27, the J call TRBJ2-7; 7 nucleotides agree with TRBD2. CDR1 and CDR2 from the germline V gene are MNHEY and SMNVEV (reference sequence). J lost 3 bases, V lost 10 bases, and 6 bases had no gene match. The CDR3 has 12 amino acids. The CDR3 nucleotides are TGTGCCACCGGCTGGGGGGGCTACGAGCAGTACTTC. This gives the protein CATGWGGYEQYF.

V and J are TRBV4-1 and TRBJ1-2; D is uncertain. V lost 0 bases and J lost 4, with 24 bases in between. CDR1 and CDR2 from the germline V gene are MGHRA and YSYEKL. This CDR3 comprises 19 residues. The CDR3 nucleotides read TGCGCCAGCAGCCAAGATAATTGGGCGTCAGGACTCCAGTCCTATGGCTACACCTTC. This codes for CASSQDNWASGLQSYGYTF.

V gene TRBV7-3 combines with J gene TRBJ2-3; D gene ambiguous. The germline V gene has CDR1 SGHTA and CDR2 FQGTGA. The CDR3 loop spans 13 amino acids. Trimming took 1 base from V and 5 from J, leaving 7 bases between them. The CDR3 loop reads CASSLNLRDTQYF. Here the CDR3 DNA reads TGTGCCAGCAGCTTAAATTTGCGAGATACGCAGTATTTT.

The chain couples TRBV27 to TRBJ1-2; D is perhaps TRBD1 (6 bases). The V end was cut by 6 bases, the J end by 5 bases, with 22 bases between. CDR1 and CDR2 (germline): MNHEY, SMNVEV (reference sequence). The CDR3 is 16 residues long. CDR3 amino acids: CASRHGQSPHLYGYTF. In DNA, the CDR3 is TGTGCCAGCAGACACGGACAGTCACCTCATCTATATGGCTACACCTTC.